A selection of T cell receptor beta chains follows, all from one sample in a study of early stage breast cancer tumors. This table comes from immunoSEQ multiplex PCR, and its TCRdb copy is limited to in-frame clones, with some not included. The repertoire holds just over 50,000 clones, with more than 70% as singletons. Specimen: blood. The receptors shown here come from a person aged 40-50 years with breast cancer. CDR3s include the opening cysteine and the closing phenylalanine or tryptophan. The D gene is left open where the match is weak. For some rows the clone size is stated as once, few or many, or as a class when expanded; others skip it.

size: -
V: TRBV11-3
J: TRBJ1-1
D: -
DNA: TGTGCCAGCAGCTTAGGGGCCTCCACTGAAGCTTTCTTT
CDR3: CASSLGASTEAFF

size: -
V: TRBV7-9
J: TRBJ1-1
D: TRBD1
DNA: TGTGCCAGCAGCATCCCCGACAGGGGACGGGATGAAGCTTTCTTT
CDR3: CASSIPDRGRDEAFF

size: few
V: TRBV9
J: TRBJ2-2
D: TRBD2
DNA: TGTGCCAGCAGCCCCGGACTAGCGGGAGAAAACACCGGGGAGCTGTTTTTT
CDR3: CASSPGLAGENTGELFF

size: -
V: TRBV10-3
J: TRBJ2-1
D: TRBD1
DNA: TGTGCCATCAGCTCCCCGGGACAGAAAGACAATGAGCAGTTCTTC
CDR3: CAISSPGQKDNEQFF

size: few
V: TRBV27
J: TRBJ2-1
D: TRBD1
DNA: TGTGCCAGCAGTTATCGGGACAGGGGGGATGAGCAGTTCTTC
CDR3: CASSYRDRGDEQFF

size: few
V: TRBV29-1
J: TRBJ1-2
D: -
DNA: TGCAGCGTTGAGAACAGGGTTCACTATGGCTACACCTTC
CDR3: CSVENRVHYGYTF

size: -
V: TRBV6-1
J: TRBJ2-7
D: -
DNA: TGTGCCAGCAGTGCTGGACAGTACGAGCAGTACTTC
CDR3: CASSAGQYEQYF

size: -
V: TRBV2
J: TRBJ2-3
D: TRBD2
DNA: TGTGCCAGCAAAGTTACTAGCGGGTCCAAGAGGGATACGCAGTATTTT
CDR3: CASKVTSGSKRDTQYF

size: -
V: TRBV6-1
J: TRBJ1-2
D: -
DNA: TGTGCCAGTTCCCTCGACGGGGGTTCCTATGGCTACACCTTC
CDR3: CASSLDGGSYGYTF

size: -
V: TRBV15
J: TRBJ2-2
D: -
DNA: TGTGCCACCAGCAGAGAGCCCGGGGAGCTGTTTTTT
CDR3: CATSREPGELFF

size: -
V: TRBV15
J: TRBJ1-1
D: TRBD1
DNA: TGTGCCACCAGCAGAGGGGAAGGGGGCAGGGCTTTCTTT
CDR3: CATSRGEGGRAFF

size: -
V: TRBV30
J: TRBJ1-1
D: TRBD1
DNA: TGTGCCTGGAGGACCGGGACAGGTCAGGGGACTGAAGCTTTCTTT
CDR3: CAWRTGTGQGTEAFF

size: -
V: TRBV6-6
J: TRBJ2-3
D: TRBD1
DNA: TGTGCCAGCAGTTACGACAGGGGGCGCACAGATACGCAGTATTTT
CDR3: CASSYDRGRTDTQYF

size: -
V: TRBV4-1
J: TRBJ2-2
D: TRBD1
DNA: TGCGCCAGCAGCCAGGGACAGGGGTGGGCCGGGGAGCTGTTTTTT
CDR3: CASSQGQGWAGELFF

size: -
V: TRBV4-2
J: TRBJ2-7
D: TRBD2
DNA: TGTGCCAGCAGCCAAGGGGCGGGAGTGAGCTACGAGCAGTACTTC
CDR3: CASSQGAGVSYEQYF

size: -
V: TRBV16
J: TRBJ2-3
D: TRBD1
DNA: TGTGCCAGCAGCCGACAGGGTAGCACAGATACGCAGTATTTT
CDR3: CASSRQGSTDTQYF

size: -
V: TRBV5-1
J: TRBJ1-5
D: -
DNA: TGCGCCAGCAGCTTGAACGGGGACTACAATCAGCCCCAGCATTTT
CDR3: CASSLNGDYNQPQHF

size: -
V: TRBV18
J: TRBJ1-2
D: TRBD1
DNA: TGTGCCAGCTTACCGGGACAGGGGTCCTATGGCTACACCTTC
CDR3: CASLPGQGSYGYTF

size: -
V: TRBV6-1
J: TRBJ2-3
D: TRBD2
DNA: TGTGCCAGCAGAGGGCTAGCGGGAACTGCAGATACGCAGTATTTT
CDR3: CASRGLAGTADTQYF

size: -
V: TRBV2
J: TRBJ2-5
D: -
DNA: TGTGCCAGCAGACTTGAAGAGACCCAGTACTTC
CDR3: CASRLEETQYF

size: -
V: TRBV29-1
J: TRBJ2-3
D: -
DNA: TGCAGCGTTGATGCCCGGGGGCTAGGCACAGATACGCAGTATTTT
CDR3: CSVDARGLGTDTQYF

size: -
V: TRBV4-1
J: TRBJ2-5
D: TRBD1
DNA: TGCGCCAGCAGCCAAGTTGAGGGGGCAACCCAGTACTTC
CDR3: CASSQVEGATQYF

size: -
V: TRBV19
J: TRBJ2-7
D: TRBD2
DNA: TGTGCCAGTACCCAAAGGGGGCCTAGCGGGGGTCCCTACGAGCAGTACTTC
CDR3: CASTQRGPSGGPYEQYF

size: once
V: TRBV11-2
J: TRBJ2-1
D: -
DNA: TGTGCCAGCAGCTTGGGCCAGGTTGGGGAGCAGTTCTTC
CDR3: CASSLGQVGEQFF

size: -
V: TRBV30
J: TRBJ2-2
D: -
DNA: TGTGCCTGGAGGACAGAGAACACCGGGGAGCTGTTTTTT
CDR3: CAWRTENTGELFF

size: -
V: TRBV25-1
J: TRBJ2-7
D: -
DNA: TGTGCCAGCACTGGGGGCTACGAGCAGTACTTC
CDR3: CASTGGYEQYF

size: -
V: TRBV5-1
J: TRBJ2-3
D: TRBD2
DNA: TGCGCCAGCAGCTTGTGGACTAGCGGGGGTAGCACAGATACGCAGTATTTT
CDR3: CASSLWTSGGSTDTQYF

size: -
V: TRBV2
J: TRBJ1-1
D: -
DNA: TGTGCCAGCAGTGAACACACCGTAAAAGCTTTCTTT
CDR3: CASSEHTVKAFF

size: once
V: TRBV2
J: TRBJ1-5
D: -
DNA: TGTGCCAGCAGAGGGCTTTTAGGACGGCCCCAGCATTTT
CDR3: CASRGLLGRPQHF

size: -
V: TRBV28
J: TRBJ2-5
D: TRBD1
DNA: TGTGCCAGCAGTGGCCCTGGGACAGCCCAAGAGACCCAGTACTTC
CDR3: CASSGPGTAQETQYF

size: -
V: TRBV7-3
J: TRBJ2-7
D: TRBD1
DNA: TGTGCCAGCAGCTTAATCCCCCCGAGGGGGCGCGAGCAGTACTTC
CDR3: CASSLIPPRGREQYF

size: -
V: TRBV7-9
J: TRBJ2-2
D: -
DNA: TGTGCCAGCAGCGCCTGGGGCGCCGGGGAGCTGTTTTTT
CDR3: CASSAWGAGELFF

size: -
V: TRBV30
J: TRBJ1-1
D: TRBD1
DNA: TGTGCCTGGAGGCAACAGGGGGGAACGGCTTTCTTT
CDR3: CAWRQQGGTAFF

size: -
V: TRBV11-3
J: TRBJ2-1
D: TRBD2
DNA: TGTGCCAGCAGCTTAGATCCCCTAGCGGATAAGCAGTTCTTC
CDR3: CASSLDPLADKQFF

size: -
V: TRBV28
J: TRBJ2-7
D: -
DNA: TGTGCCAGCAGTTCCGCGGAGGAAATATTCCTGAGGAAGTACTTC
CDR3: CASSSAEEIFLRKYF

size: -
V: TRBV5-1
J: TRBJ2-5
D: TRBD1
DNA: TGCGCCAGCAGGGGGGACAGGCAAATCCGACCTCAAGAGACCCAGTACTTC
CDR3: CASRGDRQIRPQETQYF

size: few
V: TRBV5-1
J: TRBJ1-1
D: -
DNA: TGCGCCAGCAGTTCTAACACTTTGAACACTGAAGCTTTCTTT
CDR3: CASSSNTLNTEAFF

size: -
V: TRBV15
J: TRBJ1-5
D: TRBD1
DNA: TGTGCCACCAGCAGAGCAGGGGGCGAACAGCCCCAGCATTTT
CDR3: CATSRAGGEQPQHF

size: -
V: TRBV6-6
J: TRBJ1-5
D: -
DNA: TGTGCCAGCAGCTCCGACGGGTATAGCAATCAGCCCCAGCATTTT
CDR3: CASSSDGYSNQPQHF

size: -
V: TRBV7-2
J: TRBJ2-7
D: TRBD2
DNA: TGTGCCAGCAGCTTAGGGTCTAGCGGGAGCAGGTACGAGCAGTACTTC
CDR3: CASSLGSSGSRYEQYF

size: -
V: TRBV5-1
J: TRBJ1-4
D: -
DNA: TGCGCCAGCAGCTTGGCTGCAGGGTTAAGGCTGTTTTTT
CDR3: CASSLAAGLRLFF

size: -
V: TRBV30
J: TRBJ2-2
D: -
DNA: TGTGCCTGGGGGGATCGGGGGTACACCGGGGAGCTGTTTTTT
CDR3: CAWGDRGYTGELFF

size: -
V: TRBV4-2
J: TRBJ2-1
D: -
DNA: TGTGCCAGCAGTAAAAGCCATCGCGATGGTGAGCAGTTCTTC
CDR3: CASSKSHRDGEQFF